One and the same sample provided the 15 T cell receptor beta chains below, sequenced in a study of T-cell reconstitution after alpha-beta-depleted transplantation in children. Unique molecular identifiers were incorporated into the prepared TCRbeta library. TCRdb ran MiXCR on the PCR reads and lists one entry per CDR3 protein. The sample shows approximately 800,000 distinct CDR3 sequences, about 15% of them seen only once. Sequencing was performed on PBMCs, mostly from graft donor cells, taken 360 days after TCRalphabeta/CD19-depleted stem cell transplant. The receptors come from a male patient younger than 18 who had a stem cell transplant for acute lymphoblastic leukemia, so the T cells may come from the graft donor.

This clonotype has just a few counts. The rearrangement uses TRBV9 and TRBJ1-2; no firm D call. The CDR3 extends over 15 amino acids. Trimming removed 2 bases at V and 4 bases at J, with 15 bases between. Germline V gene sequence: CDR1 SGDLS, CDR2 YYNGEE. Here the CDR3 reads CASSVDLGEPYGYTF. The CDR3 region has the DNA TGTGCCAGCAGCGTCGACCTTGGGGAACCCTATGGCTACACCTTC.

The V gene is TRBV6-5, the J gene TRBJ1-5; tentative D call: TRBD1 (6 bases). Germline-derived CDR1 and CDR2 are MNHEY and SVGAGI. The CDR3 totals 14 residues. The germline V and J ends were trimmed by 2 bases and 3 bases, with 8 bases remaining between them. The CDR3 region is CASSYGQYNQPQHF. CDR3 nucleotide sequence: TGTGCCAGCAGTTACGGACAGTACAATCAGCCCCAGCATTTT.

CDR3 sequence (DNA): TGCAGCGTTGAAGATCCGGGGGACTATGGCTACACCTTC. Amino acids: CSVEDPGDYGYTF. The chain is built from TRBV29-1 and TRBJ1-2, with TRBD1 as a possible D gene (5 bases). Germline V gives CDR1 SQVTM, CDR2 ANQGSEA. The V end lost 0 bases, the J end lost 3 bases, and 8 bases lay between the germline ends. The CDR3 sequence is 13 residues long.

Here the CDR3 DNA reads TGTGCCAGCAGTCCCCCCCGACAGGGGGGTAAAGCTTTCTTT. This codes for CASSPPRQGGKAFF. The chain carries TRBV28 and TRBJ1-1, with 9 bases lining up with TRBD1. The CDR3 spans 14 residues. Per the germline V gene, CDR1 is MDHEN and CDR2 is SYDVKM. Trimming took 5 bases from V and 9 from J; bases not matched to a gene: 10.

The chain employs TRBV20-1 and TRBJ1-3, with D uncertain. This CDR3 comprises 16 residues. Germline assignment: CDR1 DFQATT and CDR2 SNEGSKA (reference sequence). The ends were cut back, 2 bases at V and 2 bases at J, with 16 bases in the middle. The CDR3 loop reads CSARPLKRTAGNTIYF. CDR3 coding DNA: TGCAGTGCTAGACCCTTAAAACGGACTGCTGGAAACACCATATATTTT.

The table lists this clonotype with a few counts. The genes are TRBV6-4 and TRBJ2-1; 9 bases line up with TRBD2. This CDR3 is 15 amino acids long. The J segment lost 0 bases and the V segment lost 6 bases, leaving 3 bases of the junction unmatched. From germline, CDR1 is MRHNA and CDR2 SNTAGT. CDR3 in amino acids: CASRPAGGSYNEQFF. DNA of the CDR3: TGTGCCAGCAGACCAGCGGGAGGCTCCTACAATGAGCAGTTCTTC.

This clonotype was seen only a few times. The rearrangement uses TRBV7-2 and TRBJ2-3, with 7 bases fitting TRBD2. Germline assignment: CDR1 SGHTA and CDR2 FQGNSA. The CDR3 is made up of 15 amino acids. The junction had 8 bases not matched to a gene; V was cut back by 2 bases and J by 6 bases. CDR3 nucleotides: TGTGCCAGCAGCTTAAGGGCTAGCGGCCGCGATACGCAGTATTTT. It yields the protein CASSLRASGRDTQYF.

The table lists this clonotype with a few counts. The chain employs TRBV4-2 and TRBJ2-1, with 10 positions matching TRBD2. V was clipped by 5 bases and J by 5 bases; unmatched bases: 6. The CDR3 is 15 amino acids. The germline gives CDR1 LGHNA, CDR2 YNFKEQ. The CDR3 bases are TGTGCCAGCAGCACCCTAGCGGGAGAGGACAATGAGCAGTTCTTC. Encoded protein: CASSTLAGEDNEQFF.

The sample holds a few counts of this clonotype. This chain joins TRBV6-2 or TRBV6-3 and TRBJ1-5, with D uncertain. CDR3 length equals 15 residues. Trimming cost V 4 bases and J 2 bases, with 12 bases left between them. CDR1 MNHEY and CDR2 SVGEGT come from the germline V gene. CDR3 protein: CASSWALRGNQPQHF. CDR3 sequence (DNA): TGTGCCAGCAGTTGGGCCCTTAGGGGCAATCAGCCCCAGCATTTT.

The chain uses TRBV11-2 and TRBJ2-3; 12 nucleotides align to TRBD2. CDR3 length equals 17 residues. Trimming removed 4 bases from V and 5 bases from J; junction bases left unmatched: 10. The germline CDR1 and CDR2 sequences are SGHAT and FQNNGV. CDR3 DNA: TGTGCCAGCAGCTACCCTTACCGACTAGCGGGAGAAGATACGCAGTATTTT. As protein: CASSYPYRLAGEDTQYF.

There are many counts of this clonotype. The genes are TRBV20-1 and TRBJ2-1, with D unclear. Germline V gene sequence: CDR1 DFQATT, CDR2 SNEGSKA (reference sequence). Trimming removed 6 bases at V and 0 bases at J, with 12 bases between. The CDR3 covers 14 residues. CDR3 amino acids: CSALKVNSYNEQFF. The DNA of the CDR3 is TGCAGTGCCCTTAAGGTTAACTCCTACAATGAGCAGTTCTTC.

This clonotype was seen a handful of times. This rearrangement joins TRBV5-1 to TRBJ2-7, with 7 bases lining up with TRBD1. The CDR3 spans 15 residues. The V gene's germline CDR1 is SGHRS and CDR2 YFSETQ. V lost 5 bases, J lost 0 bases, and 8 bases stayed unmatched. CDR3 DNA: TGCGCCAGCAGACGGACAGGCGGAAACTCCTACGAGCAGTACTTC. It translates to CASRRTGGNSYEQYF. Full variable domain (rest looked up from reference TRBV5-1 and TRBJ2-7): KAGVTQTPRYLIKTRGQQVTLSCSPISGHRSVSWYQQTPGQGLQFLFEYFSETQRNKGNFPGRFSGRQFSNSRSEMNVSTLELGDSALYLCASRRTGGNSYEQYFGPGTRLTVT.

This clonotype has only a few counts. J is TRBJ2-2 and V is TRBV6-6, with unresolved D. V shed 7 bases and J shed 2 bases, with 8 bases lying between them. The CDR3 has 13 amino acids. Per the germline V gene, CDR1 is MNHNY and CDR2 is SVGAGI (reference sequence). The CDR3 DNA is TGTGCCAGCACCCACAGAAACACCGGGGAGCTGTTTTTT. Translating it yields CASTHRNTGELFF.

The rearrangement links TRBV6-2 or TRBV6-3 to TRBJ2-7, with D perhaps TRBD2 (6 bases). CDR1 and CDR2 (germline): MNHEY, SVGEGT. The CDR3 runs to 14 residues. The V end lost 2 bases, the J end lost 5 bases, and 13 bases lay between the germline ends. DNA of the CDR3: TGTGCCAGCAGTTACCGGCGGGGAATCCACGAGCAGTACTTC. Translating it yields CASSYRRGIHEQYF.

CDR3 sequence reads: CSANRVGEKLFF. Here the CDR3 DNA reads TGCAGTGCTAACAGGGTGGGAGAAAAACTGTTTTTT. This rearrangement joins TRBV20-1 to TRBJ1-4, with D possibly matching TRBD1 (6 bases). The CDR3 has 12 residues. Trimming shortened V by 4 bases and J by 8 bases, and 11 bases separated the two germline ends. Germline loops: CDR1 DFQATT, CDR2 SNEGSKA (reference sequence).